This T cell receptor beta chain was identified during a study of graft-versus-host responses after intestinal transplantation. Overall study context: Each recipient received a multivisceral, liver-intestinal, or isolated intestinal graft. Following induction with anti-thymocyte globulin, all recipients were given tacrolimus and steroids for approximately three years.

As for this clone: Its specificity is unknown.

Germline V gene lookup returns CDR1 SQVTM and CDR2 ANQGSEA. V was cut by 3 bases and J by 0 bases, with 12 bases left in between. The CDR3 runs 15 residues. Investigators treated the graft tissue so that it released intraepithelial and lamina propria lymphocytes. Generated by immunoSEQ multiplex PCR, the TCRdb table keeps only in-frame clones and is missing some. The table has 20,000 to 25,000 clones, roughly 79% seen once. Notes on the study in general: Ileal or blood samples showed some GvH clones first, and such clones were also found in recipient marrow. Early post-transplant HvG declines were associated with peak circulating GvH clone levels.

The gene calls are TRBV29-1 and TRBJ2-1, with no clear D. The clonotype originates from a human patient who received an intestinal transplant, so some T cells may come from the graft donor. Sequenced material: ileum tissue, taken 12 days after intestinal transplant. The CDR3 bases are TGCAGCGTTGACCTTCCGAGGAGCTCCTACAATGAGCAGTTCTTC. Translated: CSVDLPRSSYNEQFF.